This record covers a single T cell receptor (beta chain). The CDR3 length is 14 residues. The V and J ends lost 4 bases and 4 bases, in that order; junction bases with no gene match: 2. CDR1 and CDR2 (germline): LGHDT, YNNKEL (reference sequence). Produced via immunoSEQ multiplex PCR; TCRdb's table is partial and in-frame only. The data contain 150,000 or so clones, approximately 96% of them singletons. These data originate in a study of control samples from healthy donors and cancer patients. This sequence originates from a man between 40 and 49 years old in good health. The sequenced material came from blood. The chain has TRBV3-1 (or the pseudogene TRBV3-2) and TRBJ2-2, with 8 bases that match TRBD2. The CDR3 is CASSLGGGTGELFF. DNA of the CDR3: TGTGCCAGCAGCCTCGGGGGGGGCACCGGGGAGCTGTTTTTT.